This TCR beta chain was found in a study of vaccination effects on CD4 cells after COVID-19. Whole-study context: After the second dose, samples were taken at median day 72.

On this clone: As yet, its antigen is unknown.

The culture ran for roughly ten days before CD4+ T cells were isolated. Two-dose BNT162b2 or mRNA-1273 vaccination was given to participants. Cultures received IL-2 medium that replaced half the medium on days 3 and 7. The V gene's germline CDR1 is GTSNPN and CDR2 SVGIG (reference sequence). The V end was cut by 3 bases, the J end by 1 base, with 15 bases between. This CDR3 contains 15 residues. Generated by immunoSEQ multiplex PCR, the TCRdb table keeps only in-frame clones and is missing some. The table includes about 57,000 clones, about four fifths detected once. This rearrangement joins TRBV30 to TRBJ1-1; D gene unclear. The starting material was CD4+ T cells from PBMCs cultured without peptide, obtained after COVID-19 vaccination. This TCR was sampled from a human donor who received a COVID-19 vaccine. The CDR3 DNA follows: TGTGCCTGGAGCCGGGGTCAGACCAGGAACACTGAAGCTTTCTTT. Translating gives CAWSRGQTRNTEAFF.